This T cell receptor beta chain appears in the sequencing data of a study of shared clonotypes between healthy human individuals. Regarding the study as a whole: Among the subsets, naive ones generally showed larger estimated richness than memory ones. In a handful of donors, about 5% of naive CD4 clonotypes appeared in common.

This clone has a count of ten or more. No antigen is known for it. Across several immunoSEQ plates, the genomic DNA of each subset was split evenly. The table came from immunoSEQ multiplex PCR; TCRdb's copy has only in-frame clones and leaves some out. The data contain 550,000 to 750,000 clones, about 91% of them seen just once; the ten biggest clones take up nearly 25%. CD8 cells regarded as naive lacked CD45RO, were positively chosen for CCR7, and omitted terminally differentiated effector memory CD45RA+ cells. Donors included only healthy HIV-negative adults lacking recent acute infections or vaccinations. The sequence was obtained from a man aged 30 to 39 in good health. The sequenced sample was naive CD8+ T cells sorted from blood.

In DNA form, the CDR3 reads TGTGCCAGCAGTTACGGACCCCAGGGGGCCAGAGGCTACACCTTC. Translation: CASSYGPQGARGYTF. V gene TRBV6-5 combines with J gene TRBJ1-2, with TRBD1 matching 8 bases. J gave up 8 bases and V 2 bases, and 10 bases lay outside the gene matches. The CDR3 totals 15 residues. Germline assignment: CDR1 MNHEY and CDR2 SVGAGI.